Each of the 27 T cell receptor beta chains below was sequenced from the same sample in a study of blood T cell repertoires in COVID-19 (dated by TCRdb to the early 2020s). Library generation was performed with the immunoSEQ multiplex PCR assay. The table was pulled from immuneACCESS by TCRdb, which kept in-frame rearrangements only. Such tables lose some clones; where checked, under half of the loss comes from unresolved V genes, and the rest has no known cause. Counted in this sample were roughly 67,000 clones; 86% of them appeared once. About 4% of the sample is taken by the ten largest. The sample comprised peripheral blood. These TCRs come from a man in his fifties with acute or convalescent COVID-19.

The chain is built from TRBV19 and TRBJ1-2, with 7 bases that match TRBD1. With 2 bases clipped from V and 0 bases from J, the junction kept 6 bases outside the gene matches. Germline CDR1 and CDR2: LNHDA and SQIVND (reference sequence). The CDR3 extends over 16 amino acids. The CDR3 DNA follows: TGTGCCAGTAGTATAAACCCGCAGGGGGCTAACTATGGCTACACCTTC. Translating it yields CASSINPQGANYGYTF.

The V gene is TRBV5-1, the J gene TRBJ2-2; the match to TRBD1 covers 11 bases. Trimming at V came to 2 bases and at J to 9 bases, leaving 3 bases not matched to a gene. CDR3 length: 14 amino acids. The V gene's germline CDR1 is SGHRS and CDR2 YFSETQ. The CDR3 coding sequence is TGCGCCAGCAGCTTAGGACAGGGGGCTAGGGAGCTGTTTTTT. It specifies CASSLGQGARELFF. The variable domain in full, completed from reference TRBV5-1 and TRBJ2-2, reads KAGVTQTPRYLIKTRGQQVTLSCSPISGHRSVSWYQQTPGQGLQFLFEYFSETQRNKGNFPGRFSGRQFSNSRSEMNVSTLELGDSALYLCASSLGQGARELFFGEGSRLTVL.

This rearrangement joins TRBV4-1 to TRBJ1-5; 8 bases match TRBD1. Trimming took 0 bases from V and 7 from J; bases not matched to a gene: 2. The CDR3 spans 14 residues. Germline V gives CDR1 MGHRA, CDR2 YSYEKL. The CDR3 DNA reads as TGCGCCAGCAGCCAAGAACCAGGGGGCCAGCCCCAGCATTTT. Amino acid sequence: CASSQEPGGQPQHF.

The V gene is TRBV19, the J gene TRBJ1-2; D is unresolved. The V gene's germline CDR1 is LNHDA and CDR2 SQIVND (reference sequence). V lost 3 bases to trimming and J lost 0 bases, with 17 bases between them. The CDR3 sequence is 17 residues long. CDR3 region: CASSMVGSEGSNYGYTF. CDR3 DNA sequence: TGTGCCAGTAGTATGGTCGGCAGCGAGGGCTCTAACTATGGCTACACCTTC.

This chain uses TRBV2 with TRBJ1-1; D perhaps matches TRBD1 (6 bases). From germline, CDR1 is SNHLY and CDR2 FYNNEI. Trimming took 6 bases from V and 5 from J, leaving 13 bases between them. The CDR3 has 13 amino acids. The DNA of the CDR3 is TGTGCCAGCAGCAATAACAGGGAGACTGAAGCTTTCTTT. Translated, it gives CASSNNRETEAFF.

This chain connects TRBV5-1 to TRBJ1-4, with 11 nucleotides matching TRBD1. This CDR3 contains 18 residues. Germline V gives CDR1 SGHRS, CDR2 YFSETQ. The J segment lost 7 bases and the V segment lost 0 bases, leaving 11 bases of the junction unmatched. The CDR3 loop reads CASSLGTRGGTGGEKLFF. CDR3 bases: TGCGCCAGCAGCTTGGGGACCAGGGGAGGGACAGGGGGTGAAAAACTGTTTTTT.

The CDR3 region has the DNA TGTGCCAGCAGTTTAATCAGGGAATCGGAACTGTTTTTT. It codes for CASSLIRESELFF. V and J are TRBV28 and TRBJ1-4; tentatively, D is TRBD1 (5 bases). Trimming shortened V by 2 bases and J by 12 bases, and 13 bases separated the two germline ends. Germline CDR1 and CDR2: MDHEN and SYDVKM. The CDR3 extends over 13 amino acids.

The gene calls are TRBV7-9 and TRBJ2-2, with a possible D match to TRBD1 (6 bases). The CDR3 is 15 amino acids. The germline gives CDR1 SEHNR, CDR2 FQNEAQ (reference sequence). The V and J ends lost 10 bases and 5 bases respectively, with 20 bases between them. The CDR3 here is CATGGWGLRTGELFF. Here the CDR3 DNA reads TGTGCCACCGGTGGGTGGGGGCTCAGAACCGGGGAGCTGTTTTTT.

This chain's CDR3 is CASSQDEVGLAGTDTQYF. Written as DNA, the CDR3 is TGTGCCAGCAGCCAAGATGAAGTGGGACTAGCGGGTACAGATACGCAGTATTTT. The chain couples TRBV3-1 (or the pseudogene TRBV3-2) to TRBJ2-3; 12 bases agree with TRBD2. Losses at the gene ends were 0 bases for V and 3 bases for J; bases not matched to a gene: 7. The CDR3 contains 18 residues. CDR1 is LGHDT and CDR2 is YNNKEL in the germline V gene (reference sequence).

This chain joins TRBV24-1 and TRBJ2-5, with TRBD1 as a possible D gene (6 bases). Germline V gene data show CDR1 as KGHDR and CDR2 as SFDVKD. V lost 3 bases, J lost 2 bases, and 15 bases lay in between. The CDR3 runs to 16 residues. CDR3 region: CATSDKILQGQETQYF. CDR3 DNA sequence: TGTGCCACCAGTGATAAGATTTTGCAGGGGCAAGAGACCCAGTACTTC.

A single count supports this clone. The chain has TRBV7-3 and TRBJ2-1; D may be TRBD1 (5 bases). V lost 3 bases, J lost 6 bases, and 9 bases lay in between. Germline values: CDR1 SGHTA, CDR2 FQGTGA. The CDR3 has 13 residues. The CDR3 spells CASSLTQVNEQFF. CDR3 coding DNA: TGTGCCAGCAGCTTGACACAGGTCAATGAGCAGTTCTTC.

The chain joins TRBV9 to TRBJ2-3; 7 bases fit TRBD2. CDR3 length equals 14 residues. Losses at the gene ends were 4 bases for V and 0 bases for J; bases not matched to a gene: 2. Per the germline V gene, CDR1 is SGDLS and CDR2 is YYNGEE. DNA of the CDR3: TGTGCCAGCAGCTCGGGGGGTAGCACAGATACGCAGTATTTT. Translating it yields CASSSGGSTDTQYF.

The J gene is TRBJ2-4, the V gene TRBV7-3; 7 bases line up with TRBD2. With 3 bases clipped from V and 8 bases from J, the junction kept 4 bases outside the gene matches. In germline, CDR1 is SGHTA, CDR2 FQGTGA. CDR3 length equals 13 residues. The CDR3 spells CASSFVGGYIQYF. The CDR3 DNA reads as TGTGCCAGCAGCTTCGTCGGGGGGTACATTCAGTACTTC.

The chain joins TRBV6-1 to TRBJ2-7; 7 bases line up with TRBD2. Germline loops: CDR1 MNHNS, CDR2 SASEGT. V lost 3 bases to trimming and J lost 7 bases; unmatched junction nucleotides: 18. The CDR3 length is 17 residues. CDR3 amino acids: CASSDASTSARVGEQYF. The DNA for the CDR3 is TGTGCCAGCAGTGATGCGTCCACTAGCGCCCGTGTTGGGGAGCAGTACTTC.

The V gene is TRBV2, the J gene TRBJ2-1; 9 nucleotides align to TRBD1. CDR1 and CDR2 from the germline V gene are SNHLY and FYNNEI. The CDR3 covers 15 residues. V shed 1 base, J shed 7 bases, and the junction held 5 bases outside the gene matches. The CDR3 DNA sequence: TGTGCCAGCAGTGAAGGTCCGGGACAGGGAAATGAGCAGTTCTTC. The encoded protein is CASSEGPGQGNEQFF.

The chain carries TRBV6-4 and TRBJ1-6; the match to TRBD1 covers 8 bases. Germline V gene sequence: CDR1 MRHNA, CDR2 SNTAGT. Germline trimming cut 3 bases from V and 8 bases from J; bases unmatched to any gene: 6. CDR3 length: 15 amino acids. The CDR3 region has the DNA TGTGCCAGCAGTGAACAGGGGGGACGATATTCACCCCTCCACTTT. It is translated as CASSEQGGRYSPLHF.

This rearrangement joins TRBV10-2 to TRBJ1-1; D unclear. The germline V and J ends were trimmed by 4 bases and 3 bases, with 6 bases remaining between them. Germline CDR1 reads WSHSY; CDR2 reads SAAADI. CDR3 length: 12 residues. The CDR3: CASSAQYTEAFF. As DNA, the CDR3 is TGCGCCAGCAGTGCCCAATACACTGAAGCTTTCTTT.

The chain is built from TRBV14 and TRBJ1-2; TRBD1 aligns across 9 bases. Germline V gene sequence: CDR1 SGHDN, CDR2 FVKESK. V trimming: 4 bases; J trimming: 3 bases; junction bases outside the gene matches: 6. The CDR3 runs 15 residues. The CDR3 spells CASSRMDRGYYGYTF. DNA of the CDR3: TGTGCCAGCAGCCGAATGGACAGGGGATACTATGGCTACACCTTC.

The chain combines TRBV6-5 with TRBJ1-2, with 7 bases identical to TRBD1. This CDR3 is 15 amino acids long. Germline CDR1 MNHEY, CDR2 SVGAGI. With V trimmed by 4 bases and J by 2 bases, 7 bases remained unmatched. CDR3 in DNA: TGTGCCAGCAGTTCCACGGACAGGAGGAACTATGGCTACACCTTC. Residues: CASSSTDRRNYGYTF.

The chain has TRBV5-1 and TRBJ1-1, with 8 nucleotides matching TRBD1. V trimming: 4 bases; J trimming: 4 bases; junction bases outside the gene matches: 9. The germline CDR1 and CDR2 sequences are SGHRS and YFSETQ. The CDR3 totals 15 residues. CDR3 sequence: CASSERGQAATEAFF. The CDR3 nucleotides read TGCGCCAGCAGCGAACGGGGACAGGCCGCCACTGAAGCTTTCTTT.

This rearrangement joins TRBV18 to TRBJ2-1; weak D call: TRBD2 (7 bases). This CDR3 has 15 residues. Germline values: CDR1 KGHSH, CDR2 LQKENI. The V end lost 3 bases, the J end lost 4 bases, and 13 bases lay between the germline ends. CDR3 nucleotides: TGTGCCAGCTCACCGGGGGGGGGCCAGTACAATGAGCAGTTCTTC. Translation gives CASSPGGGQYNEQFF.

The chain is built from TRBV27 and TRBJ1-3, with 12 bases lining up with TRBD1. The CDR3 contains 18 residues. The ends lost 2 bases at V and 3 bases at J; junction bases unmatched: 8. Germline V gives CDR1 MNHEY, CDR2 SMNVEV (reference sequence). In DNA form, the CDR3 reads TGTGCCAGCAGTTTACGCGGGACAGGGGGCGTCGGTGGAAACACCATATATTTT. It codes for CASSLRGTGGVGGNTIYF.

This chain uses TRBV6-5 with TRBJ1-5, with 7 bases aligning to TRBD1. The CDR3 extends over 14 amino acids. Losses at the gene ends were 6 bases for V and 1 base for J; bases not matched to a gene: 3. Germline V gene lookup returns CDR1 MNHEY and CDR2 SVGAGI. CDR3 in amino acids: CASRQGMSNQPQHF. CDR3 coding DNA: TGTGCCAGCAGACAGGGGATGAGCAATCAGCCCCAGCATTTT.

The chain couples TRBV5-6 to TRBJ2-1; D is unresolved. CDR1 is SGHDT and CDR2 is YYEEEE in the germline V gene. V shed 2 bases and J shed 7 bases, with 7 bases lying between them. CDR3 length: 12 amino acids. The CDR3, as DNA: TGTGCCAGCAGCTTTTCTCGTAATGAGCAGTTCTTC. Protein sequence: CASSFSRNEQFF.

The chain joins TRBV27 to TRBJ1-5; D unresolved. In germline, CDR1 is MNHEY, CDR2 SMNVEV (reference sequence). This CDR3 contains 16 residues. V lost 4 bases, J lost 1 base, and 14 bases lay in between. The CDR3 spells CASSSDRVGSNQPQHF. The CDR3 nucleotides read TGTGCCAGCAGTTCAGACCGGGTTGGAAGCAATCAGCCCCAGCATTTT.

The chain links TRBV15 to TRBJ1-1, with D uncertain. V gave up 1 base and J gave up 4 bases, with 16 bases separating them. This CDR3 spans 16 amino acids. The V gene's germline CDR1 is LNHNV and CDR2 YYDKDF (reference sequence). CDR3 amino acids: CATSRGALGDGTEAFF. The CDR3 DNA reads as TGTGCCACCAGCAGAGGGGCCTTGGGTGACGGCACTGAAGCTTTCTTT.

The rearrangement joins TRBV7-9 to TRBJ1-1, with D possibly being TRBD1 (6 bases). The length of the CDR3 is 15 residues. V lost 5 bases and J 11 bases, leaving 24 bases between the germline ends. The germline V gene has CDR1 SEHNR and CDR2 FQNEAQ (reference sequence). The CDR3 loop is CASSLGLRDTGMAFF. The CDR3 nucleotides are TGTGCCAGCAGCCTCGGTCTCCGGGACACCGGTATGGCTTTCTTT.